The sequence of this T cell receptor (beta chain) was determined in a study of blood T cell repertoires in COVID-19. About the study: The analysed material was cDNA or gDNA that came from T cells, B-cell-depleted T cells, or PBMCs.

TCRdb's copy holds only in-frame clones and misses some; the assay was immunoSEQ multiplex PCR. The sample consists of about 30,000 clones, 70% to 90% of them appearing once. V dropped 4 bases and J dropped 6; count of bases not matched to a gene: 9. In germline, CDR1 is SGHTS, CDR2 YDEGEE. CDR3 length equals 16 residues. This receptor was identified in a human donor in a cohort sampled during active COVID-19. The chain has TRBV5-8 and TRBJ2-2; 10 bases are a match to TRBD1. Sequences were obtained from peripheral blood. CDR3 region: CASSTDRGRISGELFF. The CDR3 nucleotides are TGTGCCAGCAGCACCGACAGGGGGCGCATCTCCGGGGAGCTGTTTTTT. Full variable domain (outside the CDR3, taken from reference TRBV5-8 and TRBJ2-2): EAGVTQSPTHLIKTRGQQATLRCSPISGHTSVYWYQQALGLGLQFLLWYDEGEERNRGNFPPRFSGRQFPNYSSELNVNALELEDSALYLCASSTDRGRISGELFFGEGSRLTVL.